This TCR beta chain was profiled in a study of cytomegalovirus exposure and HLA in healthy donors. A multiplex PCR was run with 60 Vbeta primers and 13 Jbeta primers. Only in-frame clones appear in the TCRdb table, and some are missing; sequencing was by immunoSEQ multiplex PCR. The sample lists some 150,000 clones, over 65% occurring once. Germline V CDR1 and CDR2: SEHNR, FQNEAQ (reference sequence). There are 15 residues in the CDR3. V was clipped by 5 bases and J by 2 bases; unmatched bases: 6. V usage is TRBV7-9 and J usage is TRBJ2-3; 8 bases fit TRBD1. This clonotype originated in a man between 40 and 49 years old in good health and CMV-seropositive. The sample taken for sequencing was PBMCs. The CDR3 loop reads CASSPQGQVTDTQYF. CDR3 sequence (DNA): TGTGCCAGCAGCCCGCAGGGACAGGTCACAGATACGCAGTATTTT.